Each of the 28 T cell receptor beta chains below was sequenced from the same sample in a study of beta chain features in type 1 diabetes. The authors reverse transcribed all of the isolated RNA, so sequencing captured expressed TCRB transcripts. The method was immunoSEQ multiplex PCR; TCRdb's version includes in-frame clones alone and lacks a portion of them. The table includes more than 550,000 clones, 11% to 15% detected once. These TCRs' antigens remain unknown. Regarding the study as a whole: All four CD4+ subsets of Type 1 diabetes patients contained TCRB CDR3s that were moderately but significantly shorter.

The sample was naive CD4+ T cells from blood. These receptors were collected from a man aged 18-30 years with type 1 diabetes.

V and J are TRBV18 and TRBJ2-5; no definite D call. Germline-derived CDR1 and CDR2 are KGHSH and LQKENI. The CDR3 totals 15 residues. V lost 2 bases to trimming and J lost 1 base, with 11 bases between them. The CDR3, as DNA: TGTGCCAGCTCACCAGGCGGCAGCTCCCAAGAGACCCAGTACTTC. This translates into CASSPGGSSQETQYF.

The rearrangement joins TRBV9 to TRBJ2-6; maybe TRBD1 (5 bases). Germline values: CDR1 SGDLS, CDR2 YYNGEE. The CDR3 has 18 residues. Deletions cut 1 base from V and 0 bases from J, with 14 bases between. CDR3 residues: CASSVPWGAPSGANVLTF. CDR3 DNA: TGTGCCAGCAGCGTACCCTGGGGCGCACCCTCTGGGGCCAACGTCCTGACTTTC.

In its sample, this clone was seen a few times. This rearrangement joins TRBV5-6 to TRBJ1-5, with 7 bases that match TRBD1. Germline CDR1 SGHDT, CDR2 YYEEEE. The CDR3 is made up of 16 amino acids. V lost 3 bases and J lost 0; bases outside the gene matches: 6. For the CDR3, the DNA is TGTGCCAGCAGCTCACAGGGGACAGTTAGCAATCAGCCCCAGCATTTT. Its translation is CASSSQGTVSNQPQHF.

In DNA form, the CDR3 reads TGCGCCAGCAGCTTGGACCCAGGCTATGGCTACACCTTC. Encoded protein: CASSLDPGYGYTF. The V and J genes are TRBV5-1 and TRBJ1-2; no firm D call. Trimming removed 0 bases at V and 4 bases at J, with 7 bases between. The CDR3 consists of 13 residues. The germline CDR1 and CDR2 sequences are SGHRS and YFSETQ.

This clone was counted only a few times. The genes are TRBV5-1 and TRBJ1-5; the match to TRBD1 covers 7 bases. V was pared by 4 bases and J by 7 bases, with 8 bases of the junction left unmatched. The CDR3 covers 14 residues. Germline assignment: CDR1 SGHRS and CDR2 YFSETQ. CDR3 loop: CASSPRGREQPQHF. The CDR3 DNA follows: TGCGCCAGCAGCCCTAGGGGGCGCGAGCAGCCCCAGCATTTT.

This clone was seen only a few times. The chain uses TRBV5-4 and TRBJ2-1; a weak D match, TRBD2 (6 bases). The CDR3 loop spans 16 amino acids. The V end lost 3 bases, the J end lost 2 bases, and 15 bases lay between the germline ends. Germline V gene lookup returns CDR1 SGHNT and CDR2 YYREEE (reference sequence). The CDR3 region is CASSSKLGRTYNEQFF. CDR3 DNA sequence: TGTGCCAGCAGCTCGAAGCTGGGGAGGACCTACAATGAGCAGTTCTTC.

The rearrangement links TRBV6-5 to TRBJ1-2; D possibly corresponds to TRBD1 (6 bases). Germline loops: CDR1 MNHEY, CDR2 SVGAGI. With 6 bases removed from V and 4 bases from J, the gap between germline ends came to 9 bases. This CDR3 comprises 12 residues. Here the CDR3 reads CASSEQGYGYTF. CDR3 coding DNA: TGTGCCAGCAGCGAACAGGGCTATGGCTACACCTTC.

This chain joins TRBV30 and TRBJ1-5; no clear D gene. Germline CDR1 is GTSNPN and CDR2 is SVGIG (reference sequence). The V and J ends lost 3 bases and 7 bases respectively, with 19 bases between them. This CDR3 spans 15 amino acids. The CDR3 region is CAWRQTGGWSQPQHF. As DNA, the CDR3 is TGTGCCTGGAGGCAGACGGGCGGTTGGAGCCAGCCCCAGCATTTT.

In this sample, this clone turned up a few times. The chain has TRBV7-9 and TRBJ2-7; D is tentatively TRBD1 or TRBD2 (5 bases each). The CDR3 covers 14 residues. V gave up 5 bases and J gave up 2 bases, with 13 bases separating them. CDR1 and CDR2 (germline): SEHNR, FQNEAQ (reference sequence). The chain's CDR3 is CASSLGTTTYEQYF. The CDR3 nucleotides read TGTGCCAGCAGCCTCGGGACCACCACCTACGAGCAGTACTTC. Complete variable domain (other parts from reference TRBV7-9 and TRBJ2-7): DTGVSQNPRHKITKRGQNVTFRCDPISEHNRLYWYRQTLGQGPEFLTYFQNEAQLEKSRLLSDRFSAERPKGSFSTLEIQRTEQGDSAMYLCASSLGTTTYEQYFGPGTRLTVT.

About this clone: The same CDR3 is also encoded by other DNA sequences in this sample. The genes are TRBV30 and TRBJ2-5; the match to TRBD2 covers 7 bases. The CDR3 totals 11 residues. In germline, CDR1 is GTSNPN, CDR2 SVGIG (reference sequence). After removal of 3 bases from V and 5 bases from J, the junction contained 0 bases not matched to a gene. CDR3 protein: CAWSGGETQYF. DNA of the CDR3: TGTGCCTGGAGCGGGGGGGAGACCCAGTACTTC.

Only a few counts were recorded for this clone. The genes are TRBV2 and TRBJ2-2; D is perhaps TRBD1 (6 bases). Germline V CDR1 and CDR2: SNHLY, FYNNEI. CDR3 size: 12 residues. With 4 bases removed from V and 8 bases from J, the gap between germline ends came to 8 bases. The DNA for the CDR3 is TGTGCCAGCAGTGCCCAGGGGGGGGAGCTGTTTTTT. This gives the protein CASSAQGGELFF.

This chain uses TRBV4-1 with TRBJ2-5, with TRBD1 matching over 8 bases. Germline CDR1 MGHRA, CDR2 YSYEKL. Trimming cost V 4 bases and J 3 bases; bases outside gene matches: 7. There are 15 residues in the CDR3. In DNA form, the CDR3 reads TGCGCCAGCAGCCTATCTCGGACAGGGAAAGAGACCCAGTACTTC. It codes for CASSLSRTGKETQYF.

The chain carries TRBV18 and TRBJ2-5, with 9 bases fitting TRBD1. CDR1 and CDR2 (germline): KGHSH, LQKENI. Germline trimming cut 5 bases from V and 3 bases from J; bases unmatched to any gene: 4. There are 14 residues in the CDR3. The CDR3 loop reads CASSSRTGEETQYF. The DNA of the CDR3 is TGTGCCAGCTCATCTCGGACAGGGGAAGAGACCCAGTACTTC. The full variable domain, rest sourced from reference TRBV18 and TRBJ2-5, is NAGVMQNPRHLVRRRGQEARLRCSPMKGHSHVYWYRQLPEEGLKFMVYLQKENIIDESGMPKERFSAEFPKEGPSILRIQQVVRGDSAAYFCASSSRTGEETQYFGPGTRLLVL.

V is TRBV19 and J is TRBJ2-3, with TRBD2 matching 7 bases. The CDR3 runs 15 residues. Germline-derived CDR1 and CDR2 are LNHDA and SQIVND (reference sequence). Germline trimming cut 3 bases from V and 2 bases from J; bases unmatched to any gene: 5. The CDR3 DNA reads TGTGCCAGTAGTATCGGGACTAACCCCACAGATACGCAGTATTTT. Its protein is CASSIGTNPTDTQYF.

The sample holds a few counts of this clone. The chain has TRBV4-3 and TRBJ2-5; no clear D gene. Trimming took off 0 bases at V and 5 bases at J, with 10 bases between the two ends. The CDR3 loop spans 14 amino acids. CDR1 LGHNA and CDR2 YSLEER come from the germline V gene. The CDR3 nucleotides are TGCGCCAGCAGCCAAGATAGAAGTTCGGAGACCCAGTACTTC. Encoded protein: CASSQDRSSETQYF.

This clone was seen a handful of times. The rearrangement uses TRBV23-1 and TRBJ1-2; possible D gene TRBD1, 6 bases. TRBV23-1 is assigned to the ORF class and has an uncertain function. This CDR3 spans 17 amino acids. The V end lost 11 bases, the J end lost 5 bases, and 30 bases lay between the germline ends. DNA of the CDR3: TGCGCCCCACCGGGGGGCGAAGGGTACTATGGGAAATATGGCTACACCTTC. Translating gives CAPPGGEGYYGKYGYTF.

V gene TRBV15 combines with J gene TRBJ2-7; the match to TRBD1 covers 8 bases. Germline CDR1 is LNHNV and CDR2 is YYDKDF (reference sequence). Unmatched junction bases numbered 11, after V lost 0 bases and J lost 7 bases. This CDR3 has 16 amino acids. The CDR3 region has the DNA TGTGCCACCAGCAGAGATCCCGGACAGGGTCCTGAGGAGCAGTACTTC. It yields the protein CATSRDPGQGPEEQYF.

This clone showed up just a few times. One end of the junction fails to match germline, which may point to a read error. V gene TRBV7-7 combines with J gene TRBJ2-6; D tentatively fits TRBD1 or TRBD2 (5 bases each). Per the germline V gene, CDR1 is SSHAT and CDR2 is FNYEAQ (reference sequence). CDR3 length: 16 residues. The CDR3 sequence is CASSPGTSVGANVLTF. The CDR3 nucleotides are TGTGCTAGCAGCCCTGGGACCTCGGTTGGGGCCAACGTCCTGACTTTC. The full variable domain, with the rest looked up from reference TRBV7-7 and TRBJ2-6, is GAGVSQSPRYKVTKRGQDVTLRCDPISSHATLYWYQQALGQGPEFLTYFNYEAQPDKSGLPSDRFSAERPEGSISTLTIQRTEQRDSAMYRCASSPGTSVGANVLTFGAGSRLTVL.

The genes are TRBV15 and TRBJ2-7, with 9 bases matching TRBD1. CDR1 and CDR2 (germline): LNHNV, YYDKDF (reference sequence). The CDR3 loop spans 14 amino acids. The trim removed 5 bases at V and 2 bases at J, leaving 4 bases unmatched. The CDR3 nucleotides read TGTGCCACCAGCGAGGGACAGGGCCCCTACGAGCAGTACTTC. This translates into CATSEGQGPYEQYF. Full variable domain (outside the CDR3, taken from reference TRBV15 and TRBJ2-7): DAMVIQNPRYQVTQFGKPVTLSCSQTLNHNVMYWYQQKSSQAPKLLFHYYDKDFNNEADTPDNFQSRRPNTSFCFLDIRSPGLGDTAMYLCATSEGQGPYEQYFGPGTRLTVT.

The chain combines TRBV7-2 with TRBJ1-2; TRBD1 matches at 11 bases. Trimming took 4 bases from V and 8 from J; bases not matched to a gene: 3. The CDR3 is 13 amino acids. The germline gives CDR1 SGHTA, CDR2 FQGNSA. CDR3 nucleotides: TGTGCCAGCAGCTGGACAGGGGGCGACGGCTACACCTTC. This encodes CASSWTGGDGYTF.

This clone was detected a few times. This chain links TRBV30 with TRBJ2-7; weak D call: TRBD2 (5 bases). The CDR3 is 13 amino acids. Germline CDR1 and CDR2: GTSNPN and SVGIG (reference sequence). V dropped 2 bases and J dropped 10 bases, with 18 bases sitting between them. CDR3 protein: CAWSIRDALDQYF. The CDR3 coding sequence is TGTGCCTGGAGTATCCGGGATGCCCTGGATCAGTACTTC.

This clone appeared a single time. The CDR3: CASSLRAGTTEAFF. In DNA, the CDR3 is TGTGCCAGCAGCCTAAGGGCGGGGACTACTGAAGCTTTCTTT. The chain uses TRBV7-6 and TRBJ1-1; tentatively, D is TRBD1 (5 bases). Germline CDR1 is SGHVS and CDR2 is FNYEAQ. The V gene lost 5 bases and the J gene lost 5 bases, with 15 bases spanning the gap. The CDR3 length is 14 residues.

This rearrangement joins TRBV27 to TRBJ2-3; no clear D gene. Germline V lookup: CDR1 MNHEY, CDR2 SMNVEV (reference sequence). V lost 5 bases to trimming and J lost 5 bases, with 14 bases between them. This CDR3 is 14 amino acids long. The CDR3 region has the DNA TGTGCCAGCAGTCTCAGGATCGCCCAAGATACGCAGTATTTT. Its protein is CASSLRIAQDTQYF.

This sequence joins TRBV7-3 and TRBJ2-3; weak D call: TRBD1 (6 bases). This CDR3 has 15 amino acids. Germline CDR1 reads SGHTA; CDR2 reads FQGTGA. Trimming took 2 bases from V and 4 from J, leaving 13 bases between them. The CDR3 region is CASSLWGRTSDTQYF. The CDR3 nucleotides read TGTGCCAGCAGCTTATGGGGGCGGACATCAGATACGCAGTATTTT.

The gene calls are TRBV9 and TRBJ1-2; weak D call: TRBD1 (5 bases). Germline V gene sequence: CDR1 SGDLS, CDR2 YYNGEE. V lost 4 bases and J lost 5, with 15 bases in between. The CDR3 has 14 residues. The CDR3 loop reads CASSPPVGVYGYTF. In nucleotides, the CDR3 is TGTGCCAGCAGCCCCCCCGTGGGGGTATATGGCTACACCTTC.

This clone was seen more than once but under ten times. The chain couples TRBV30 to TRBJ2-1; 13 positions agree with TRBD2. The CDR3 loop spans 18 amino acids. CDR1 is GTSNPN and CDR2 is SVGIG in the germline V gene (reference sequence). Trimming removed 0 bases from V and 7 bases from J; junction bases left unmatched: 12. This chain's CDR3 is CAWSVRRLAGGPGNEQFF. The CDR3 coding sequence is TGTGCCTGGAGTGTAAGAAGACTAGCGGGAGGTCCGGGAAATGAGCAGTTCTTC. Using reference TRBV30 and TRBJ2-1 for the parts outside the CDR3, the full variable domain is SQTIHQWPATLVQPVGSPLSLECTVEGTSNPNLYWYRQAAGRGLQLLFYSVGIGQISSEVPQNLSASRPQDRQFILSSKKLLLSDSGFYLCAWSVRRLAGGPGNEQFFGPGTRLTVL.

The rearrangement links TRBV7-6 to TRBJ2-7, with D hard to call. CDR1 and CDR2 from the germline V gene are SGHVS and FNYEAQ. The CDR3 runs to 14 residues. Trimming took 3 bases from V and 1 from J, leaving 10 bases between them. The CDR3 DNA is TGTGCCAGCAGCTTTGGCGTCGGTTCCTACGAGCAGTACTTC. This gives the protein CASSFGVGSYEQYF.

With respect to this clone: Other DNA sequences in this specimen translate into the identical CDR3. The gene calls are TRBV30 and TRBJ2-7; D remains ambiguous. The V end lost 0 bases, the J end lost 7 bases, and 10 bases lay between the germline ends. Per germline, CDR1 GTSNPN and CDR2 SVGIG (reference sequence). The CDR3 covers 12 residues. The CDR3 is CAWSVTGFEQYF. CDR3 coding DNA: TGTGCCTGGAGTGTAACGGGCTTTGAGCAGTACTTC.